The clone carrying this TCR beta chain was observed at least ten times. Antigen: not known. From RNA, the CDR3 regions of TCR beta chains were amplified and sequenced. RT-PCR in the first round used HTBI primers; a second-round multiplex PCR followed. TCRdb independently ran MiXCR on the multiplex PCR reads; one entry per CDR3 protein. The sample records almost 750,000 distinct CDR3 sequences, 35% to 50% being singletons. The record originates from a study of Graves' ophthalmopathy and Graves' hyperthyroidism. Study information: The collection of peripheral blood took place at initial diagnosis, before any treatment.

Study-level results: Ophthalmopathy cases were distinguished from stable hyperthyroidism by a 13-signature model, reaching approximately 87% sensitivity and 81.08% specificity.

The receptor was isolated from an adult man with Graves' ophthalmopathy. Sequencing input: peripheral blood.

The CDR3 nucleotides are TGTGCCAGCAGTCCCGGGACAGGGAACACCGGGGAGCTGTTTTTT. Amino acids: CASSPGTGNTGELFF. The V and J genes are TRBV7-9 and TRBJ2-2; 8 bases are shared with TRBD1. V was clipped by 6 bases and J by 1 base; unmatched bases: 4. The CDR3 has 15 residues. CDR1 and CDR2 (germline): SEHNR, FQNEAQ (reference sequence).